These 32 T cell receptor beta chains originate from one sample sequenced in a study of OX40 agonist ivuxolimab in advanced cancers. Here immunoSEQ multiplex PCR was the method, and the copy in TCRdb shows in-frame clones only, minus some. In the table there are about 3,500 clones, around 70% of which are singletons. The sample here was CD4+ or CD8+ T cells sorted from blood, taken in a trial of the OX40 agonist ivuxolimab. The receptors were sampled from an adult with an advanced solid tumor such as melanoma, head and neck, liver or kidney cancer.

The CDR3 loop reads CASSDRGGGTDTQYF. CDR3 bases: TGTGCCAGCAGTGACAGGGGGGGTGGGACAGATACGCAGTATTTT. The J gene is TRBJ2-3, the V gene TRBV28, with 9 bases lining up with TRBD1. The CDR3 sequence is 15 residues long. CDR1 MDHEN and CDR2 SYDVKM come from the germline V gene. Trimming cost V 5 bases and J 3 bases; bases outside gene matches: 6.

The chain couples TRBV5-1 to TRBJ2-7; a weak D match, TRBD1 (6 bases). Germline V gene sequence: CDR1 SGHRS, CDR2 YFSETQ. V shed 4 bases and J shed 0 bases, with 14 bases lying between them. This CDR3 region has 15 residues. The CDR3 DNA reads as TGCGCCAGCAGCCCCCACGGACAGAACTCCTACGAGCAGTACTTC. This translates into CASSPHGQNSYEQYF.

This chain links TRBV7-2 with TRBJ2-5; D is unclear. The length of the CDR3 is 10 residues. With 5 bases removed from V and 2 bases from J, the gap between germline ends came to 0 bases. Germline loops: CDR1 SGHTA, CDR2 FQGNSA. The CDR3 region is CASSQETQYF. The CDR3 nucleotides are TGTGCCAGCAGCCAAGAGACCCAGTACTTC.

At least ten counts were recorded for this clone. The chain is built from TRBV4-1 and TRBJ1-2; D might be TRBD1 (6 bases). V lost 3 bases and J lost 4, with 15 bases in between. CDR3 size: 15 residues. CDR1 is MGHRA, CDR2 YSYEKL, per germline. CDR3 sequence (DNA): TGCGCCAGCAGCCAGGTGACCAGGGGCAGCTATGGCTACACCTTC. It yields the protein CASSQVTRGSYGYTF.

V gene TRBV7-4 combines with J gene TRBJ2-2; D ambiguous. Deletions cut 3 bases from V and 4 bases from J, with 3 bases between. Germline V gene sequence: CDR1 SGHVT, CDR2 SQSDAQ. This CDR3 contains 12 residues. The CDR3 nucleotides read TGTGCCAGCAGCTTTCCCACCGGGGAGCTGTTTTTT. Translating it yields CASSFPTGELFF.

The J gene is TRBJ1-2, the V gene TRBV2; TRBD1 matches 7 bases. The V gene end was trimmed by 9 bases and the J gene end by 8 bases; junction bases not matched to a gene: 6. The CDR3 has 11 amino acids. Germline V gene lookup returns CDR1 SNHLY and CDR2 FYNNEI. Here the CDR3 reads CARGRQGGYTF. The CDR3 DNA follows: TGTGCCAGGGGTAGACAGGGAGGCTACACCTTC.

This clone was observed once. The CDR3, as DNA: TGCGCCAGCAGCTTCGGGCAGGGGGTTTACGAGCAGTACTTC. This codes for CASSFGQGVYEQYF. The chain is built from TRBV5-1 and TRBJ2-7; the match to TRBD1 covers 7 bases. The germline V gene encodes CDR1 SGHRS and CDR2 YFSETQ. The CDR3 loop spans 14 amino acids. The V segment lost 2 bases and the J segment 4 bases; nucleotides outside the gene matches: 6.

The V and J genes are TRBV28 and TRBJ1-2; the D gene is possibly TRBD1 (5 bases). This CDR3 contains 16 residues. The V end was cut by 6 bases, the J end by 6 bases, with 23 bases between. CDR1 is MDHEN and CDR2 is SYDVKM in the germline V gene. CDR3 bases: TGTGCCAGCAGCTTGCCCGGGACCCCCGTGGTGGATGGCTACACCTTC. Protein: CASSLPGTPVVDGYTF.

This chain links TRBV30 with TRBJ2-3, with 9 bases lining up with TRBD2. Germline V CDR1 and CDR2: GTSNPN, SVGIG (reference sequence). The CDR3 contains 14 residues. V lost 2 bases and J lost 4; bases outside the gene matches: 4. The chain's CDR3 is CAWSYSGGADTQYF. In DNA form, the CDR3 reads TGTGCCTGGAGTTATAGCGGGGGAGCAGATACGCAGTATTTT.

The rearrangement joins TRBV9 to TRBJ2-7; D perhaps matches TRBD2 (5 bases). Deletions cut 0 bases from V and 5 bases from J, with 12 bases between. The CDR3 covers 14 residues. Germline lookup yields CDR1 SGDLS and CDR2 YYNGEE. The CDR3 is CASSVASDLDEQYF. CDR3 DNA: TGTGCCAGCAGCGTAGCTTCGGACTTGGACGAGCAGTACTTC.

V is TRBV4-1 and J is TRBJ1-1; D remains ambiguous. The CDR3 spans 15 residues. V was trimmed by 1 base and J by 2 bases, leaving 11 bases between them. The germline CDR1 and CDR2 sequences are MGHRA and YSYEKL. CDR3 sequence (DNA): TGCGCCAGCAGCCAAGTTGGTCAGCGTAACACTGAAGCTTTCTTT. Translating gives CASSQVGQRNTEAFF.

The chain combines TRBV4-1 with TRBJ2-7; possible D gene TRBD2, 5 bases. V was trimmed by 0 bases and J by 5 bases, leaving 17 bases between them. The CDR3 spans 16 residues. In germline, CDR1 is MGHRA, CDR2 YSYEKL. The CDR3 region has the DNA TGCGCCAGCAGCCAAGATCCCTGGGTCACCGGGGACGAGCAGTACTTC. It translates to CASSQDPWVTGDEQYF.

Only a few counts were recorded for this clone. The V call is TRBV5-4, the J call TRBJ1-2; D perhaps matches TRBD1 (6 bases). The CDR3 runs 15 residues. The V and J ends lost 0 bases and 4 bases respectively, with 13 bases between them. Per germline, CDR1 SGHNT and CDR2 YYREEE (reference sequence). The chain's CDR3 is CASSLEAWGAYGYTF. In DNA form, the CDR3 reads TGTGCCAGCAGCTTGGAGGCGTGGGGGGCCTATGGCTACACCTTC.

The chain links TRBV30 to TRBJ2-5; no clear D. The CDR3 has 12 residues. The V gene lost 1 base and the J gene lost 7 bases, with 10 bases spanning the gap. CDR1 and CDR2 from the germline V gene are GTSNPN and SVGIG (reference sequence). CDR3 region: CAWSAAPWTQYF. The CDR3, as DNA: TGTGCCTGGAGTGCGGCACCGTGGACCCAGTACTTC.

The chain combines TRBV15 with TRBJ1-2, with D hard to call. The CDR3 is 15 residues long. The V and J ends lost 1 base and 6 bases respectively, with 15 bases between them. Germline lookup yields CDR1 LNHNV and CDR2 YYDKDF (reference sequence). The CDR3 coding sequence is TGTGCCACCAGCAGAGGACAACAGCCCTTGGATGGCTACACCTTC. Translated: CATSRGQQPLDGYTF.

The chain is built from TRBV7-9 and TRBJ2-5; D possibly uses TRBD1 or TRBD2 (5 bases each). Germline-derived CDR1 and CDR2 are SEHNR and FQNEAQ (reference sequence). This CDR3 comprises 12 residues. V lost 4 bases and J lost 5, with 8 bases in between. The CDR3 bases are TGTGCCAGCAGCTCCGGGGCGGAGACCCAGTACTTC. Its protein product is CASSSGAETQYF.

The rearrangement joins TRBV5-6 to TRBJ1-1; no clear D gene. Trimming removed 2 bases from V and 4 bases from J, with 6 bases in between. Per germline, CDR1 SGHDT and CDR2 YYEEEE. The CDR3 totals 12 residues. CDR3 amino acids: CASSLSTTEAFF. The CDR3 coding sequence is TGTGCCAGCAGCTTAAGTACCACTGAAGCTTTCTTT.

The V and J genes are TRBV7-9 and TRBJ1-4, with 7 positions matching TRBD1. The length of the CDR3 is 14 residues. With V trimmed by 5 bases and J by 7 bases, 7 bases remained unmatched. In germline, CDR1 is SEHNR, CDR2 FQNEAQ (reference sequence). The CDR3, as DNA: TGTGCCAGCAGCCCCCGGGACAGACCTGAAAAACTGTTTTTT. Translation: CASSPRDRPEKLFF.

In its sample, this clone is medium-sized. This chain connects TRBV19 to TRBJ2-6, with D tentatively TRBD1 (5 bases). V was clipped by 2 bases and J by 3 bases, with 5 bases between them. From germline, CDR1 is LNHDA and CDR2 SQIVND (reference sequence). The CDR3 is 14 amino acids. CDR3 DNA sequence: TGTGCCAGTAGTATACAGGGTGGGGCCAACGTCCTGACTTTC. Its translation is CASSIQGGANVLTF.

The J gene is TRBJ2-7, the V gene TRBV10-3; D perhaps matches TRBD2 (7 bases). V lost 10 bases and J lost 0, with 22 bases in between. CDR3 length: 16 amino acids. In germline, CDR1 is ENHRY, CDR2 SYGVKD. CDR3: CATRTTGGPSSYEQYF. CDR3 nucleotide sequence: TGTGCCACCCGGACGACCGGGGGGCCGAGCTCCTACGAGCAGTACTTC.

The chain uses TRBV18 and TRBJ2-7; TRBD1 matches at 7 bases. The V segment lost 6 bases and the J segment 4 bases; nucleotides outside the gene matches: 15. The CDR3 sequence is 16 residues long. In germline, CDR1 is KGHSH, CDR2 LQKENI. The chain's CDR3 is CASSHRQGVIGYEQYF. The CDR3 DNA sequence: TGTGCCAGCTCCCACAGACAGGGTGTAATAGGATACGAGCAGTACTTC. Supplemented by reference TRBV18 and TRBJ2-7, the full variable domain reads NAGVMQNPRHLVRRRGQEARLRCSPMKGHSHVYWYRQLPEEGLKFMVYLQKENIIDESGMPKERFSAEFPKEGPSILRIQQVVRGDSAAYFCASSHRQGVIGYEQYFGPGTRLTVT.

This clone was counted between two and nine times. The chain uses TRBV6-6 and TRBJ2-5; TRBD1 or TRBD2 may be the D gene (6 bases each). V lost 5 bases to trimming and J lost 3 bases, with 16 bases between them. The germline CDR1 and CDR2 sequences are MNHNY and SVGAGI (reference sequence). The CDR3 consists of 15 residues. In DNA, the CDR3 is TGTGCCAGCAGTACCCGGGGGCTCGGGGAAGAGACCCAGTACTTC. Protein product: CASSTRGLGEETQYF.

The chain couples TRBV4-1 to TRBJ2-1; no definite D call. Trimming cost V 8 bases and J 0 bases, with 11 bases left between them. The germline gives CDR1 MGHRA, CDR2 YSYEKL. The CDR3 runs to 14 residues. CDR3 residues: CASGYSSSYNEQFF. CDR3 in DNA: TGCGCCAGCGGTTACAGTAGCTCCTACAATGAGCAGTTCTTC.

The chain couples TRBV11-2 to TRBJ2-7; possibly TRBD1 or TRBD2 for D (5 bases each). The CDR3 runs 15 residues. V was pared by 1 base and J by 2 bases, with 12 bases between. Looked up from germline, CDR1 is SGHAT and CDR2 is FQNNGV. In DNA, the CDR3 is TGTGCCAGCAGCTTAGGGGTCGGGGCGGCCTACGAGCAGTACTTC. This codes for CASSLGVGAAYEQYF.

The J gene is TRBJ2-7, the V gene TRBV30; tentatively, D is TRBD1 (5 bases). CDR3 length: 13 residues. Germline V lookup: CDR1 GTSNPN, CDR2 SVGIG (reference sequence). Trimming stripped 4 bases from V and 2 bases from J, with 12 bases between. The DNA for the CDR3 is TGTGCCTGGAATTCCAGGGAACCCTACGAGCAGTACTTC. It translates to CAWNSREPYEQYF.

This clone was observed a single time. The J gene is TRBJ1-3, the V gene TRBV4-1, with D perhaps TRBD1 (5 bases). The V gene lost 1 base and the J gene lost 0 bases, with 10 bases spanning the gap. Looked up from germline, CDR1 is MGHRA and CDR2 is YSYEKL. The CDR3 totals 16 residues. CDR3 coding DNA: TGCGCCAGCAGCCAAGTGGGGGAGATCTCTGGAAACACCATATATTTT. Translated: CASSQVGEISGNTIYF.

The chain uses TRBV6-4 and TRBJ2-1, with 7 bases lining up with TRBD2. Germline CDR1 MRHNA, CDR2 SNTAGT. This CDR3 is built from 14 residues. V gave up 5 bases and J gave up 8 bases; unmatched junction bases: 9. The CDR3 spells CASSLGLNYDEQFF. CDR3 nucleotide sequence: TGTGCCAGCAGTCTGGGACTAAATTACGATGAGCAGTTCTTC.

This clone was seen repeatedly, ten times or more. In DNA form, the CDR3 reads TGTGCCAGCGTTCGAGGGAGCTCCTATAATTCACCCCTCCACTTT. Its translation is CASVRGSSYNSPLHF. V is TRBV6-1 and J is TRBJ1-6; D uncertain. Trimming removed 8 bases at V and 0 bases at J, with 11 bases between. The germline CDR1 and CDR2 sequences are MNHNS and SASEGT. The CDR3 contains 15 residues.

The chain combines TRBV14 with TRBJ2-1; TRBD2 is a possible D gene (5 bases). Trimming removed 4 bases at V and 0 bases at J, with 10 bases between. The CDR3 is 15 amino acids. Germline lookup yields CDR1 SGHDN and CDR2 FVKESK. CDR3 amino acids: CASSPWGASYNEQFF. DNA of the CDR3: TGTGCCAGCAGCCCGTGGGGAGCCTCCTACAATGAGCAGTTCTTC.

The gene calls are TRBV4-1 and TRBJ2-3, with no clear D. Trimming cost V 0 bases and J 4 bases, with 14 bases left between them. CDR1 and CDR2 from the germline V gene are MGHRA and YSYEKL. The CDR3 contains 16 residues. In DNA form, the CDR3 reads TGCGCCAGCAGCCAAGATCCAAACCCAGTAGCAGATACGCAGTATTTT. Amino acid sequence: CASSQDPNPVADTQYF.

The chain recombines TRBV30 with TRBJ1-1, with 7 nucleotides matching TRBD1. V gave up 3 bases and J gave up 8 bases; unmatched junction bases: 6. The CDR3 consists of 12 residues. Germline V gives CDR1 GTSNPN, CDR2 SVGIG (reference sequence). The CDR3 region is CAWRLGTVEAFF. Written as DNA, the CDR3 is TGTGCCTGGAGACTGGGGACAGTCGAAGCTTTCTTT. Together with reference TRBV30 and TRBJ1-1, the CDR3 gives the full variable domain: SQTIHQWPATLVQPVGSPLSLECTVEGTSNPNLYWYRQAAGRGLQLLFYSVGIGQISSEVPQNLSASRPQDRQFILSSKKLLLSDSGFYLCAWRLGTVEAFFGQGTRLTVV.

This chain connects TRBV6-5 to TRBJ2-5; D remains unclear. Per germline, CDR1 MNHEY and CDR2 SVGAGI. Trimming took 4 bases from V and 6 from J, leaving 12 bases between them. The CDR3 contains 13 residues. CDR3 region: CASSSIGLQTQYF. Written as DNA, the CDR3 is TGTGCCAGCAGTTCCATTGGGTTGCAGACCCAGTACTTC.